The sequence of this T cell receptor (beta chain) was determined in a study of post-analysis software for immune sequencing data. Whole-study context: Patients had relapsing-remitting, secondary progressive or progressive-relapsing multiple sclerosis; some lacked subtype. Findings of the study overall: Five TRBV segments, including TRBV5-6, TRBV5-1 and TRBV20-1, were more frequent in patients than controls. There was significantly lower normalized Chao1 diversity in multiple sclerosis patients than in controls.

The CDR3 extends over 15 amino acids. With V trimmed by 5 bases and J by 5 bases, 7 bases remained unmatched. Germline-derived CDR1 and CDR2 are SGHTA and FQGNSA. A remark on this clonotype: The antigen is undetermined.

Unique molecular identifiers were present in the TCR beta cDNA libraries. TCRdb passed the PCR reads through MiXCR, listing each CDR3 protein once. Seen here are roughly 870,000 distinct CDR3 sequences, approximately 57% observed once, and the top ten hold 4% to 5.5%. This chain joins TRBV7-2 and TRBJ2-5; 11 nucleotides match TRBD2. Material for sequencing was blood. This receptor was obtained from a girl aged 5-17 years with multiple sclerosis. The CDR3 region is CASSPTSGARETQYF. DNA of the CDR3: TGTGCCAGCAGCCCGACTAGCGGGGCCAGGGAGACCCAGTACTTC.